The source of this TCR beta chain is a study of cytomegalovirus exposure and HLA in healthy donors. Study-wide results and limits: When analyzed later, a missense DCLRE1C variant was found to be linked to TCR beta V- and J-gene trimming.

This CDR3 contains 14 residues. Per germline, CDR1 SEHNR and CDR2 FQNEAQ (reference sequence). J gave up 5 bases and V 5 bases, and 7 bases lay outside the gene matches. As for the donors, each was a healthy bone marrow donor. PCR amplification relied on 60 Vbeta primers (plus 13 Jbeta primers). Sequenced by immunoSEQ multiplex PCR; TCRdb stores in-frame clones only, minus some. Among 150,000 or so clones listed, roughly 77% were seen once. This clone was observed a handful of times. Its antigen is unidentified. This TCR was sampled from a man aged 18 to 29 in good health and CMV-seropositive. The sequenced material came from PBMCs. V gene TRBV7-9 combines with J gene TRBJ2-5, with 8 bases fitting TRBD1. The CDR3 spells CASSTIRGRETQYF. In DNA, the CDR3 is TGTGCCAGCAGCACAATCAGGGGGCGGGAGACCCAGTACTTC. Together with reference TRBV7-9 and TRBJ2-5, the CDR3 gives the full variable domain: DTGVSQNPRHKITKRGQNVTFRCDPISEHNRLYWYRQTLGQGPEFLTYFQNEAQLEKSRLLSDRFSAERPKGSFSTLEIQRTEQGDSAMYLCASSTIRGRETQYFGPGTRLLVL.